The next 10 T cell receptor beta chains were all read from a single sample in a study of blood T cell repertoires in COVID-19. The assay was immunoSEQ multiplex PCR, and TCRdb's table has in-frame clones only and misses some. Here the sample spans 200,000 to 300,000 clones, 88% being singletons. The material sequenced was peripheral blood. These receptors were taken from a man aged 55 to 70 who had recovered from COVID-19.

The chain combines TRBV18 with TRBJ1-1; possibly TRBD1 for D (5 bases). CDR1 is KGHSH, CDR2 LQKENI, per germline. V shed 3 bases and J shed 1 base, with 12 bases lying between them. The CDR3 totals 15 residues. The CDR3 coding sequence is TGTGCCAGCTCACCCTTGACAGTCGGGAACACTGAAGCTTTCTTT. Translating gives CASSPLTVGNTEAFF.

CDR3: CASRSVGNTIYF. The CDR3 nucleotides read TGCGCCAGCAGATCAGTCGGAAACACCATATATTTT. The chain is built from TRBV5-1 and TRBJ1-3, with D hard to call. CDR3 length: 12 residues. CDR1 SGHRS and CDR2 YFSETQ come from the germline V gene. The V and J ends lost 5 bases and 4 bases respectively, with 7 bases between them. Based on the CDR3 plus reference TRBV5-1 and TRBJ1-3, the full variable domain is KAGVTQTPRYLIKTRGQQVTLSCSPISGHRSVSWYQQTPGQGLQFLFEYFSETQRNKGNFPGRFSGRQFSNSRSEMNVSTLELGDSALYLCASRSVGNTIYFGEGSWLTVV.

The CDR3 protein is CASSPTGGVEQYF. The CDR3 DNA reads as TGTGCCAGCAGCCCTACCGGCGGGGTCGAGCAGTACTTC. The J gene is TRBJ2-7, the V gene TRBV7-3; D may be TRBD2 (6 bases). The CDR3 length is 13 residues. V lost 5 bases and J lost 6, with 14 bases in between. Germline assignment: CDR1 SGHTA and CDR2 FQGTGA.

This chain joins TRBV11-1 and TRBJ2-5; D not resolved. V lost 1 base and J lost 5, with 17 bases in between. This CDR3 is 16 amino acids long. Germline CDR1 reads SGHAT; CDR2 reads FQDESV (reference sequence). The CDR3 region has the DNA TGTGCCAGCAGCTTAGTCGTGACACGCCGTGAGGAGACCCAGTACTTC. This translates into CASSLVVTRREETQYF.

The chain's CDR3 is CAWPIRTGAGGPQHF. The CDR3 DNA is TGTGCCTGGCCGATCCGGACAGGGGCGGGCGGGCCCCAGCATTTT. The chain links TRBV30 to TRBJ1-5; TRBD1 aligns across 9 bases. CDR3 size: 15 residues. In germline, CDR1 is GTSNPN, CDR2 SVGIG (reference sequence). J gave up 9 bases and V 5 bases, and 14 bases lay outside the gene matches.

In DNA, the CDR3 is TGTGCCAGCAGTTCACGGACAGGGTGGAAAACTGAAGCTTTCTTT. Amino acid sequence: CASSSRTGWKTEAFF. The chain carries TRBV6-2 or TRBV6-3 and TRBJ1-1; TRBD1 matches at 8 bases. This CDR3 has 15 amino acids. Germline loops: CDR1 MNHEY, CDR2 SVGEGT. Trimming took 4 bases from V and 5 from J; bases not matched to a gene: 9.

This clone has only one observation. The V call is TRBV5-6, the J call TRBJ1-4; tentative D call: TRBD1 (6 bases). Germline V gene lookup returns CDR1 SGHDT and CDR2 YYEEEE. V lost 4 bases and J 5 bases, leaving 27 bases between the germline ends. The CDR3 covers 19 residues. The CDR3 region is CASSPTRGTFLSQNEKLFF. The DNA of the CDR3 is TGTGCCAGCAGCCCCACTAGGGGGACCTTTCTCTCACAAAATGAAAAACTGTTTTTT.

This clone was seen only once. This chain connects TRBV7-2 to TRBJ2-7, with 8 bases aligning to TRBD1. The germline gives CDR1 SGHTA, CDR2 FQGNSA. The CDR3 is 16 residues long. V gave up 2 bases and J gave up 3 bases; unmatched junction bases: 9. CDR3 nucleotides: TGTGCCAGCAGCTTACAGTCCCAGGGGGCTAGCTACGAGCAGTACTTC. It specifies CASSLQSQGASYEQYF.

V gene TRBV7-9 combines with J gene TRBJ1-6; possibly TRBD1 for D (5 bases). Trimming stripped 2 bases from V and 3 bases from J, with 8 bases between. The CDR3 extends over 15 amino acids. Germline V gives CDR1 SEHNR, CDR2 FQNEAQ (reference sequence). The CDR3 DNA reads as TGTGCCAGCAGCTTAAAAGGGGACTATAATTCACCCCTCCACTTT. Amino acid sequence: CASSLKGDYNSPLHF.

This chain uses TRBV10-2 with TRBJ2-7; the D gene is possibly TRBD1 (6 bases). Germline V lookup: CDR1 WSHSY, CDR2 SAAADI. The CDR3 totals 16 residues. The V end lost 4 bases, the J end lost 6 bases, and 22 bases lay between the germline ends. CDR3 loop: CASSGVLGQLGGEQYF. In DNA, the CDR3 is TGCGCCAGCAGTGGGGTACTCGGACAGTTAGGAGGCGAGCAGTACTTC.